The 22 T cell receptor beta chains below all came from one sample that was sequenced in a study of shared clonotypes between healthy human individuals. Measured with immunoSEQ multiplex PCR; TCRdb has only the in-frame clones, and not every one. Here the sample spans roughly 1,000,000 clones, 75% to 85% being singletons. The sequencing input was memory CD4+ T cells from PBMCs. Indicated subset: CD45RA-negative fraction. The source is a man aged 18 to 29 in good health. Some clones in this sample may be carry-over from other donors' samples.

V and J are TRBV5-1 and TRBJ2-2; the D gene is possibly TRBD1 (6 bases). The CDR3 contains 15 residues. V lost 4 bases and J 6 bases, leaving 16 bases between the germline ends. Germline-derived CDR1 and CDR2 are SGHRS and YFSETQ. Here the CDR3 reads CASSVDSSIAGELFF. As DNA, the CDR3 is TGCGCCAGCAGCGTGGACAGTTCTATCGCCGGGGAGCTGTTTTTT.

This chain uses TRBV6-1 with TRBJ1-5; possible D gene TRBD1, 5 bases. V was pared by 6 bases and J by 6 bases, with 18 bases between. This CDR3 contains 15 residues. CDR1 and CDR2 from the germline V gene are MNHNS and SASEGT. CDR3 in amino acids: CASRTGGSEGQPQHF. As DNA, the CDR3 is TGTGCCAGCAGGACTGGGGGATCGGAGGGTCAGCCCCAGCATTTT.

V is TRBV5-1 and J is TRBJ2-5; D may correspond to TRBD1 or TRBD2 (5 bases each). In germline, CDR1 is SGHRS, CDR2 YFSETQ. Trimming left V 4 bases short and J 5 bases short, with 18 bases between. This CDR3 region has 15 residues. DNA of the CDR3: TGCGCCAGCAGCCCCAACGGGTTTTGGGGGGAGACCCAGTACTTC. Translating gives CASSPNGFWGETQYF.

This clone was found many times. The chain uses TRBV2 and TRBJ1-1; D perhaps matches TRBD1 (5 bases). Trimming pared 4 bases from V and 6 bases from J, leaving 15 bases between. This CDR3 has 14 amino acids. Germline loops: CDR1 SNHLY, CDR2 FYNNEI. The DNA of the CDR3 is TGTGCCAGCAGTGTGACCTTCCTAGGGGCTGAAGCTTTCTTT. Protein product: CASSVTFLGAEAFF.

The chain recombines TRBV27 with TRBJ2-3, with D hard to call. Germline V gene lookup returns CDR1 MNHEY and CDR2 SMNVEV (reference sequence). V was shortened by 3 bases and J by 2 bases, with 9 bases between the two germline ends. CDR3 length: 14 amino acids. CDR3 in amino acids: CASSFNLDTDTQYF. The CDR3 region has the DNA TGTGCCAGCAGTTTTAATTTGGACACAGATACGCAGTATTTT.

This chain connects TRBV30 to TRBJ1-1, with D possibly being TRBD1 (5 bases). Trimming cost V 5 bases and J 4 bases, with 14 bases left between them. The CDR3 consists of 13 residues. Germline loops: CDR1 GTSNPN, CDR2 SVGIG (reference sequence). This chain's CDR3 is CAWAVGGVTEAFF. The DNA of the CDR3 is TGTGCCTGGGCCGTCGGGGGGGTCACTGAAGCTTTCTTT.

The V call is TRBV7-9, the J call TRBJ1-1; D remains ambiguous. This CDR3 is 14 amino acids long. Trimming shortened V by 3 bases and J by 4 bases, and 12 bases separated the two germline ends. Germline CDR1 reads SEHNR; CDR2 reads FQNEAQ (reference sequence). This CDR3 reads CASSLIGIGTEAFF. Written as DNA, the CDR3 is TGTGCCAGCAGCTTGATCGGGATTGGCACTGAAGCTTTCTTT.

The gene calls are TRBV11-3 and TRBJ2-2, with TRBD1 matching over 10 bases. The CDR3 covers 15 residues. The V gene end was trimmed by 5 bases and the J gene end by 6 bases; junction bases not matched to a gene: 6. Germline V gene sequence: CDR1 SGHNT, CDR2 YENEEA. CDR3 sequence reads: CASSVGTGAPGELFF. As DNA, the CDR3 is TGTGCCAGCAGCGTCGGGACAGGGGCCCCCGGGGAGCTGTTTTTT.

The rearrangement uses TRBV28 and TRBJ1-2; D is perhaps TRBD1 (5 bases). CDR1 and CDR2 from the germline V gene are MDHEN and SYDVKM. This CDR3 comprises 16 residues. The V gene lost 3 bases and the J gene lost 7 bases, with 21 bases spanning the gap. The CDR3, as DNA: TGTGCCAGCAGTTTTTATGGTCGACAAGGGGTCGGTGGCTACACCTTC. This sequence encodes CASSFYGRQGVGGYTF.

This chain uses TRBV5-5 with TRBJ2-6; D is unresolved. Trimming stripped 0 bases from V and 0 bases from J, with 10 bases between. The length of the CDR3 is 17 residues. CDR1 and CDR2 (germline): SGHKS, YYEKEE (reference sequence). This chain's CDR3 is CASSLGRLRSGANVLTF. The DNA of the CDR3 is TGTGCCAGCAGCTTGGGCAGGCTACGCTCTGGGGCCAACGTCCTGACTTTC.

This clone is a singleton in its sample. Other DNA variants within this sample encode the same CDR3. The CDR3 protein is CASSQGRLNTGELFF. The CDR3 DNA is TGCGCCAGCAGCCAAGGGAGACTGAACACCGGGGAGCTGTTTTTT. The V call is TRBV4-1, the J call TRBJ2-2; no firm D call. The CDR3 sequence is 15 residues long. V shed 1 base and J shed 1 base, with 7 bases lying between them. Germline V lookup: CDR1 MGHRA, CDR2 YSYEKL.

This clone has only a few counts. CDR3 nucleotides: TGTGCCAGCAGTGAAGGGCGAGGGGGAAACACCATATATTTT. This gives the protein CASSEGRGGNTIYF. This chain connects TRBV2 to TRBJ1-3, with D hard to call. The V gene's germline CDR1 is SNHLY and CDR2 FYNNEI. CDR3 length equals 14 residues. Trimming cost V 1 base and J 4 bases, with 8 bases left between them.

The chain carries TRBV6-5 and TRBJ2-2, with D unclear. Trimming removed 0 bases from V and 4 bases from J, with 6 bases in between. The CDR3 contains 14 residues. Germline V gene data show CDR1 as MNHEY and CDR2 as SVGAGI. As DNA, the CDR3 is TGTGCCAGCAGTTACTCGCCGAGCACCGGGGAGCTGTTTTTT. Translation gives CASSYSPSTGELFF.

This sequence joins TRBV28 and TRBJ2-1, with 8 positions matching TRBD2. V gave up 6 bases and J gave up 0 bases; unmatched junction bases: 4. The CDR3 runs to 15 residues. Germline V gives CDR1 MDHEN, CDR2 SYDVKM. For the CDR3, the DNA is TGTGCCAGCAGAGCGGGGGCGAGCTCCTACAATGAGCAGTTCTTC. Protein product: CASRAGASSYNEQFF. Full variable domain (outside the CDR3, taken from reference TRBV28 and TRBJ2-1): DVKVTQSSRYLVKRTGEKVFLECVQDMDHENMFWYRQDPGLGLRLIYFSYDVKMKEKGDIPEGYSVSREKKERFSLILESASTNQTSMYLCASRAGASSYNEQFFGPGTRLTVL.

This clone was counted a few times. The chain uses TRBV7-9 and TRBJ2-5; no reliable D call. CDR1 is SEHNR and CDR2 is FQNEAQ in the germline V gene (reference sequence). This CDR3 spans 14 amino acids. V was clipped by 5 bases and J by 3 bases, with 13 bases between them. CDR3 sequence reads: CASSMWPEKETQYF. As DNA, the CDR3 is TGTGCCAGCAGCATGTGGCCAGAAAAAGAGACCCAGTACTTC.

CDR3 loop: CASSVRDRGEQYF. The CDR3 DNA sequence: TGTGCCAGCAGTGTCAGGGACAGGGGCGAGCAGTACTTC. The chain couples TRBV5-4 to TRBJ2-7, with TRBD1 matching 10 bases. With V trimmed by 5 bases and J by 6 bases, 5 bases remained unmatched. The CDR3 extends over 13 amino acids. Germline CDR1 reads SGHNT; CDR2 reads YYREEE (reference sequence).

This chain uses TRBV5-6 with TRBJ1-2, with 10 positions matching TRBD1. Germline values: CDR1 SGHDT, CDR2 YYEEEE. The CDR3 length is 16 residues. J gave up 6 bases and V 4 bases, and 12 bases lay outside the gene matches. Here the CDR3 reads CASSVPGQGKRNGYTF. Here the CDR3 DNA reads TGTGCCAGCAGCGTCCCGGGACAGGGGAAGAGGAATGGCTACACCTTC.

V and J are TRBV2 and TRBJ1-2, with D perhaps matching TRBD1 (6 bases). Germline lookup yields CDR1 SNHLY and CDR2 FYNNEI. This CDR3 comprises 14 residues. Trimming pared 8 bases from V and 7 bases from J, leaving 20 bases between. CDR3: CASGDRWNPRGYTF. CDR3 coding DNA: TGTGCCAGCGGAGACAGGTGGAATCCACGTGGCTACACCTTC.

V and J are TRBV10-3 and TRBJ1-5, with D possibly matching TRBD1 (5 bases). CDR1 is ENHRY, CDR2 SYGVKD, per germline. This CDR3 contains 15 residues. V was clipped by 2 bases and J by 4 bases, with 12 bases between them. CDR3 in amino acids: CAISEAAAGNQPQHF. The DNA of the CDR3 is TGTGCCATCAGTGAGGCCGCGGCAGGGAATCAGCCCCAGCATTTT.

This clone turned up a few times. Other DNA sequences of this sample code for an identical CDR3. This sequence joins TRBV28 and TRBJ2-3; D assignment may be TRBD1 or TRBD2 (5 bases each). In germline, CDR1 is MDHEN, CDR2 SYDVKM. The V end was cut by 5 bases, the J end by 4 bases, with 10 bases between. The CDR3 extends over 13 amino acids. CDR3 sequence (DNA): TGTGCCAGCAGTCCTGGGGGTCCAGATACGCAGTATTTT. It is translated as CASSPGGPDTQYF.

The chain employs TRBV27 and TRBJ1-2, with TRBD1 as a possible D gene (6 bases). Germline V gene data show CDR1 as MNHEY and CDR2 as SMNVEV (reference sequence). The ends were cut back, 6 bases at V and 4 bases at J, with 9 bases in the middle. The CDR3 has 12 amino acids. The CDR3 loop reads CASSKQGYGYTF. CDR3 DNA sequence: TGTGCCAGCAGCAAACAGGGCTATGGCTACACCTTC.

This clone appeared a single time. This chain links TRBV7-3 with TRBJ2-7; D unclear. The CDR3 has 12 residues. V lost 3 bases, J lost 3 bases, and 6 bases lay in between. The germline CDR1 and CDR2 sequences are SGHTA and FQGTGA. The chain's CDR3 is CASSFWGYEQYF. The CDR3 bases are TGTGCCAGCAGCTTCTGGGGCTACGAGCAGTACTTC. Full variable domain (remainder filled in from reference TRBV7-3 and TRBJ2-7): GAGVSQTPSNKVTEKGKYVELRCDPISGHTALYWYRQSLGQGPEFLIYFQGTGAADDSGLPNDRFFAVRPEGSVSTLKIQRTERGDSAVYLCASSFWGYEQYFGPGTRLTVT.